The entry below describes one TCR beta chain. Amplification of TCR beta CDR3 regions used RNA as the template. The TCR CDR3 first-round RT-PCR relied on the HTBI primer set. TCRdb itself ran the multiplex PCR reads through MiXCR, one entry per CDR3 protein. The sample lists about half a million distinct CDR3 sequences, approximately 16% occurring once. This entry belongs to a study of T cells in Graves' hyperthyroidism and ophthalmopathy. The germline CDR1 and CDR2 sequences are MNHEY and SMNVEV (reference sequence). The CDR3 runs 12 residues. V was shortened by 10 bases and J by 7 bases, with 16 bases between the two germline ends. Clinical Activity Scores of at least 3, NOSPECS grades of at least 4 and durations under 3 months characterized ophthalmopathy patients. The source of the PBMCs was less than 12 ml of fresh peripheral blood.

Sequenced input: blood. The sequence was collected from a woman in her 30s with Graves' ophthalmopathy. The chain recombines TRBV27 with TRBJ1-1; a possible D gene is TRBD1 (6 bases). CDR3 residues: CATHPRGGEAFF. The CDR3 region has the DNA TGTGCCACACACCCCAGGGGAGGTGAAGCTTTCTTT.